This TCR beta chain was recorded in a study of blood T cell repertoires in COVID-19. Germline-derived CDR1 and CDR2 are MGHRA and YSYEKL. The CDR3 contains 15 residues. V lost 0 bases to trimming and J lost 6 bases; unmatched junction nucleotides: 4. Data came from immunoSEQ multiplex PCR; TCRdb stores just in-frame clones and leaves some out. This table holds around 330,000 clones, around 88% found once. This clone was recorded once. What was sequenced was peripheral blood. The TCR comes from a woman in her twenties or thirties with COVID-19, enrolled during active disease. V is TRBV4-1 and J is TRBJ2-2; TRBD1 matches 7 bases. The CDR3 coding sequence is TGCGCCAGCAGCCAAGATACAGGGGCGGCCGGGGAGCTGTTTTTT. Translated: CASSQDTGAAGELFF.